These 20 T cell receptor beta chains share one sample of origin, sequenced in a study of identical twins. Each CDR3 protein gets one entry after TCRdb re-called the 5' RACE reads with MiXCR. Of about 730,000 distinct CDR3 sequences in the sample, 21% were seen once. These data were also reused for a study on T cells expressing NK-cell markers.

The specimen sequenced was PBMCs. These receptors all come from a woman aged 18-30 years in good health.

A word on this clonotype: The junction departs from germline at one end; a sequencing error may be responsible. V and J are TRBV27 and TRBJ2-5; D is possibly TRBD1 (6 bases). Germline V lookup: CDR1 MNHEY, CDR2 SMNVEV (reference sequence). This CDR3 comprises 15 residues. DNA for the CDR3: TGTGCCAGCAGTTTATCGGGCAGGGGCACGGAGACCCAGTGCTTC. The encoded protein is CASSLSGRGTETQCF.

The V gene is TRBV6-1, the J gene TRBJ1-1, with unresolved D. V lost 8 bases and J 4 bases, leaving 17 bases between the germline ends. This CDR3 is built from 14 residues. Germline assignment: CDR1 MNHNS and CDR2 SASEGT. In DNA, the CDR3 is TGTGCCAGCTCAGGACTCGAGGGCCCCACTGAAGCTTTCTTT. Its protein is CASSGLEGPTEAFF.

The chain recombines TRBV7-2 with TRBJ2-2, with D perhaps given as TRBD1 or TRBD2 (5 bases each). The V end lost 5 bases, the J end lost 3 bases, and 13 bases lay between the germline ends. This CDR3 comprises 15 residues. Germline CDR1 is SGHTA and CDR2 is FQGNSA. CDR3 coding DNA: TGTGCCAGCAGCCCGGGGCCTTGGGACACCGGGGAGCTGTTTTTT. Translating gives CASSPGPWDTGELFF.

There are a few counts of this clonotype. The rearrangement uses TRBV11-3 and TRBJ2-2; 7 bases are shared with TRBD2. Germline V lookup: CDR1 SGHNT, CDR2 YENEEA. This CDR3 contains 14 residues. With 6 bases clipped from V and 7 bases from J, the junction kept 8 bases outside the gene matches. CDR3 coding DNA: TGTGCCAGCAGGGACTGGGGGGGAAGCGGGGAGCTGTTTTTT. This sequence encodes CASRDWGGSGELFF. Filled out from reference TRBV11-3 and TRBJ2-2, the complete variable domain reads EAGVVQSPRYKIIEKKQPVAFWCNPISGHNTLYWYLQNLGQGPELLIRYENEEAVDDSQLPKDRFSAERLKGVDSTLKIQPAELGDSAVYLCASRDWGGSGELFFGEGSRLTVL.

This clonotype was observed a handful of times. V and J are TRBV10-3 and TRBJ2-1; 9 nucleotides agree with TRBD1. Per the germline V gene, CDR1 is ENHRY and CDR2 is SYGVKD. Trimming cost V 4 bases and J 8 bases; bases outside gene matches: 6. The CDR3 extends over 14 amino acids. CDR3 in DNA: TGTGCCATCAGTGGGGGAAACAGGGGGCATGAGCAGTTCTTC. Protein sequence: CAISGGNRGHEQFF.

The chain uses TRBV6-1 and TRBJ2-3, with D tentatively TRBD2 (6 bases). V lost 4 bases and J 1 base, leaving 12 bases between the germline ends. The CDR3 consists of 15 residues. Germline CDR1 MNHNS, CDR2 SASEGT. CDR3 in DNA: TGTGCCAGCAGTGTGATGGGGGGTGGCACAGATACGCAGTATTTT. Protein: CASSVMGGGTDTQYF.

This clonotype was seen a few times. The chain couples TRBV5-6 to TRBJ2-1; D perhaps matches TRBD1 (5 bases). Trimming shortened V by 5 bases and J by 9 bases, and 15 bases separated the two germline ends. This CDR3 contains 13 residues. Looked up from germline, CDR1 is SGHDT and CDR2 is YYEEEE. DNA for the CDR3: TGTGCCAGCAGATCGGACAAGATACGTGAGCAGTTCTTC. Amino acid sequence: CASRSDKIREQFF. Full variable domain (missing parts from reference TRBV5-6 and TRBJ2-1): DAGVTQSPTHLIKTRGQQVTLRCSPKSGHDTVSWYQQALGQGPQFIFQYYEEEERQRGNFPDRFSGHQFPNYSSELNVNALLLGDSALYLCASRSDKIREQFFGPGTRLTVL.

Only a few counts were recorded for this clonotype. V gene TRBV4-3 combines with J gene TRBJ2-1; TRBD2 might be the D (5 bases). Germline V gene data show CDR1 as LGHNA and CDR2 as YSLEER. V was trimmed by 4 bases and J by 2 bases, leaving 12 bases between them. The CDR3 totals 15 residues. The CDR3 region has the DNA TGCGCCAGCAGCCTTGAAGAGGGCCCCTACAATGAGCAGTTCTTC. Residues: CASSLEEGPYNEQFF.

The rearrangement links TRBV20-1 to TRBJ2-3, with TRBD1 matching 8 bases. The V gene's germline CDR1 is DFQATT and CDR2 SNEGSKA (reference sequence). The CDR3 contains 14 residues. V lost 1 base and J lost 3; bases outside the gene matches: 3. CDR3 sequence reads: CSARVDRATDTQYF. CDR3 nucleotides: TGCAGTGCTAGAGTGGACAGGGCAACAGATACGCAGTATTTT.

This clonotype was picked up many times. The chain is built from TRBV6-5 and TRBJ1-2; possible D gene TRBD1, 6 bases. Germline V gene data show CDR1 as MNHEY and CDR2 as SVGAGI. The CDR3 totals 13 residues. V lost 0 bases and J lost 4, with 6 bases in between. The CDR3 spells CASSYSRGYGYTF. In DNA, the CDR3 is TGTGCCAGCAGTTACTCCAGGGGCTATGGCTACACCTTC.

In this sample, this clonotype turned up a few times. The rearrangement joins TRBV5-6 to TRBJ2-7; 7 nucleotides agree with TRBD1. The ends lost 5 bases at V and 2 bases at J; junction bases unmatched: 7. There are 14 residues in the CDR3. Germline V gene lookup returns CDR1 SGHDT and CDR2 YYEEEE. The CDR3 here is CASSYRDRAYEQYF. The DNA of the CDR3 is TGTGCCAGCAGTTACCGGGACAGAGCCTACGAGCAGTACTTC. The full variable domain, rest sourced from reference TRBV5-6 and TRBJ2-7, is DAGVTQSPTHLIKTRGQQVTLRCSPKSGHDTVSWYQQALGQGPQFIFQYYEEEERQRGNFPDRFSGHQFPNYSSELNVNALLLGDSALYLCASSYRDRAYEQYFGPGTRLTVT.

The chain is built from TRBV12-3 or TRBV12-4 and TRBJ2-4; D uncertain. Trimming left V 4 bases short and J 9 bases short, with 22 bases between. The CDR3 is 16 amino acids. As DNA, the CDR3 is TGTGCCAGCAGTTGGACGGCACCAAAGCCCTCAGGCATTCAGTACTTC. Translating gives CASSWTAPKPSGIQYF.

The rearrangement uses TRBV6-1 and TRBJ2-3, with D possibly TRBD2 on 5 matching bases. Germline V CDR1 and CDR2: MNHNS, SASEGT. Trimming stripped 7 bases from V and 8 bases from J, with 16 bases between. This CDR3 region has 13 residues. As DNA, the CDR3 is TGTGCCAGCACCGCCATAGGTGGGAGTACGCAGTATTTT. Translation gives CASTAIGGSTQYF.

The gene calls are TRBV20-1 and TRBJ2-7; 9 nucleotides align to TRBD2. Germline V gene data show CDR1 as DFQATT and CDR2 as SNEGSKA (reference sequence). V shed 5 bases and J 7 bases; nucleotides not matched to a gene: 18. The length of the CDR3 is 16 residues. The CDR3 sequence is CSAWGLGVAGAREQYF. Here the CDR3 DNA reads TGCAGTGCTTGGGGCCTGGGGGTAGCGGGGGCTAGGGAGCAGTACTTC.

This clonotype has just a few counts. This chain connects TRBV3-1 to TRBJ1-5; D remains unclear. V lost 0 bases, J lost 6 bases, and 12 bases lay in between. CDR3 length: 15 amino acids. CDR1 is LGHDT and CDR2 is YNNKEL in the germline V gene (reference sequence). The CDR3 DNA reads TGTGCCAGCAGCCAAGAAGGACCCTATCGTCAGCCCCAGCATTTT. It codes for CASSQEGPYRQPQHF.

This clonotype was observed a few times. The chain is built from TRBV5-1 and TRBJ2-7; 7 positions match TRBD1. The CDR3 sequence is 14 residues long. Germline values: CDR1 SGHRS, CDR2 YFSETQ. V lost 3 bases to trimming and J lost 5 bases; unmatched junction nucleotides: 8. CDR3: CASSSYDREHEQYF. The CDR3 bases are TGCGCCAGCAGCTCATACGACAGGGAACACGAGCAGTACTTC. Complete variable domain (other parts from reference TRBV5-1 and TRBJ2-7): KAGVTQTPRYLIKTRGQQVTLSCSPISGHRSVSWYQQTPGQGLQFLFEYFSETQRNKGNFPGRFSGRQFSNSRSEMNVSTLELGDSALYLCASSSYDREHEQYFGPGTRLTVT.

This clonotype was detected a few times. The CDR3 sequence: CASSSRLAGLETQYF. In DNA, the CDR3 is TGTGCCAGCAGTTCCCGACTAGCGGGACTGGAGACCCAGTACTTC. V usage is TRBV27 and J usage is TRBJ2-5, with 11 bases identical to TRBD2. Unmatched junction bases numbered 6, after V lost 4 bases and J lost 5 bases. CDR3 size: 15 residues. Germline loops: CDR1 MNHEY, CDR2 SMNVEV (reference sequence).

This chain uses TRBV10-3 with TRBJ2-7; 12 nucleotides match TRBD2. The ends lost 10 bases at V and 5 bases at J; junction bases unmatched: 18. The length of the CDR3 is 17 residues. CDR1 and CDR2 from the germline V gene are ENHRY and SYGVKD. The CDR3 is CATTQRLAGGPAHEQYF. The DNA of the CDR3 is TGTGCCACCACACAAAGGCTAGCGGGAGGGCCGGCCCACGAGCAGTACTTC.

The V and J genes are TRBV10-3 and TRBJ2-7; TRBD2 matches at 8 bases. The CDR3 totals 22 residues. Germline values: CDR1 ENHRY, CDR2 SYGVKD. V trimming: 3 bases; J trimming: 2 bases; junction bases outside the gene matches: 27. CDR3 DNA sequence: TGTGCCATCAGTGATACAGCGGGAGTATCTGATTCCCCGTCGGTCTACCCCTACGAGCAGTACTTC. It translates to CAISDTAGVSDSPSVYPYEQYF.

The chain has TRBV12-3 or TRBV12-4 and TRBJ1-5, with TRBD1 identical over 8 bases. V dropped 0 bases and J dropped 4; count of bases not matched to a gene: 5. There are 16 residues in the CDR3. CDR3 region: CASSLAQGAGNQPQHF. The CDR3 nucleotides read TGTGCCAGCAGTTTAGCCCAGGGGGCGGGAAATCAGCCCCAGCATTTT.